This T cell receptor (beta chain) was found in a study of metastatic and nonmetastatic thyroid tumors. Study-level information: Across peripheral blood and tumor or nodule tissue samples taken from malignant and benign thyroid patients, the repertoires were compared with one another. Study outcomes and limitations: Benign nodules were reported to have significantly lower TCR beta diversity than malignant thyroid tumors, in blood and tumor.

Germline lookup yields CDR1 SEHNR and CDR2 FQNEAQ (reference sequence). Trimming shortened V by 4 bases and J by 1 base, and 11 bases separated the two germline ends. The CDR3 covers 14 residues. Ahead of thyroid surgery, no patient had received treatment of any kind. Under the authors' procedure: Between-group CDR3 differences, defined by clinicopathological status, yielded a distant-metastasis classifier for papillary thyroid cancer. TCRdb reprocessed the PCR reads via MiXCR. TCRdb's processing, not the authors', yielded these V and J calls. The table includes some 86,000 clones, under 15% detected once. As to this clone: The antigen is undetermined.

Sequencing was done on a sample of tumor tissue. This chain connects TRBV7-9 to TRBJ2-7; D gene uncertain. This sequence originates from a female donor with papillary thyroid cancer or a benign thyroid nodule (not recorded which). Some clones in this sample may be carry-over from other donors' samples. CDR3 in amino acids: CASSSSAVSYEQYF. The CDR3 bases are TGTGCCAGCAGCTCGAGCGCGGTTTCCTACGAGCAGTACTTC. Combining the CDR3 with reference TRBV7-9 and TRBJ2-7 gives the whole variable domain DTGVSQNPRHKITKRGQNVTFRCDPISEHNRLYWYRQTLGQGPEFLTYFQNEAQLEKSRLLSDRFSAERPKGSFSTLEIQRTEQGDSAMYLCASSSSAVSYEQYFGPGTRLTVT.